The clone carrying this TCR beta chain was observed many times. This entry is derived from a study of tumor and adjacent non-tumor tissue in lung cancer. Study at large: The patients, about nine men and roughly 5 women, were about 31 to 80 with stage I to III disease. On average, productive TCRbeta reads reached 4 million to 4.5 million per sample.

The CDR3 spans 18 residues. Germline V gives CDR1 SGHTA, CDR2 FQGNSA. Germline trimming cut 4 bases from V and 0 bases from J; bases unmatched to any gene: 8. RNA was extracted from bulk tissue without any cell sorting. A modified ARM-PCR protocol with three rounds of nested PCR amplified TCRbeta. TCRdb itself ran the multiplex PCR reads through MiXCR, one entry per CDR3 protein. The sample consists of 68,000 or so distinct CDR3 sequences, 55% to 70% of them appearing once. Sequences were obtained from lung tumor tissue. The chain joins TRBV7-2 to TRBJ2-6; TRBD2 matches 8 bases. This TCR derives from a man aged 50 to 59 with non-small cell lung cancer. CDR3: CASSSGVAGPSGANVLTF. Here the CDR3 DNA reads TGTGCCAGCAGCTCAGGGGTAGCGGGACCCTCTGGGGCCAACGTCCTGACTTTC.